This TCR beta chain originates from a study of cytomegalovirus exposure and HLA in healthy donors. As for the donors, each was a healthy bone marrow donor. Study-wide points: A later analysis found most CMV-associated TCR beta chains apparently HLA-restricted. The authors enumerated over 150 TCR beta chains as linked to cytomegalovirus.

The PCR ran on 60 Vbeta and 13 Jbeta primers. The data were produced by immunoSEQ multiplex PCR, yet TCRdb's version contains in-frame clones alone and is incomplete. The table lists around 190,000 clones, 79% of them singletons. There are a few counts of this clone. The antigen is unknown. The CDR3 spans 15 residues. The germline V gene encodes CDR1 SGHDN and CDR2 FVKESK. With V trimmed by 4 bases and J by 10 bases, 6 bases remained unmatched. The specimen was PBMCs. The sequence came from a woman aged 25 to 45 in good health and CMV-seropositive. The V and J genes are TRBV14 and TRBJ1-6, with 11 bases that match TRBD1. The CDR3 reads CASSPYRTGGSPLHF. In nucleotides, the CDR3 is TGTGCCAGCAGCCCATACCGGACAGGGGGCTCACCCCTCCACTTT.